This T cell receptor beta chain was captured by sequencing in a study of tumor and adjacent non-tumor tissue in lung cancer. About the research overall: The patients, roughly eleven men and four to six women, were about 31 to 76 with stage I to III disease. Findings and limits, study-wide: Tumor repertoires had a smaller top 100 clone share than normal lung. Shorter survival was associated with higher TCR diversity in tumors.

Germline assignment: CDR1 GTSNPN and CDR2 SVGIG (reference sequence). The CDR3 covers 12 residues. V dropped 8 bases and J dropped 4 bases, with 12 bases sitting between them. Three rounds of nested PCR, following a modified ARM-PCR protocol, produced the TCRbeta library. TCRdb called the multiplex PCR reads again in MiXCR, with one record for every CDR3 protein. In the table there are about 80,000 distinct CDR3 sequences, approximately 77% of which are singletons. The template was RNA from unsorted bulk tissue. A note on this clonotype: The antigen remains unidentified. A read error may explain this, as a much larger clone is one base away.

The rearrangement uses TRBV30 and TRBJ2-1; possible D gene TRBD1, 8 bases. The specimen sequenced was lung tumor tissue. This TCR was sampled from a woman aged 40 to 49 with non-small cell lung cancer. CDR3: CALQGGYNEQFF. CDR3 bases: TGTGCCCTACAGGGGGGGTACAATGAGCAGTTCTTC.